This T cell receptor (beta chain) was captured in a study of blood T cell repertoires in COVID-19. Study summary: Sample material is recorded as cDNA or gDNA derived from T cells, B-cell-depleted T cells, or PBMCs.

CDR3 length: 16 residues. After removal of 4 bases from V and 5 bases from J, the junction contained 9 bases not matched to a gene. Germline CDR1 and CDR2: SGHRS and YFSETQ. Sequencing was performed with immunoSEQ multiplex PCR; in TCRdb, only in-frame clones are kept and a portion is missing. The data contain a few hundred thousand clones, roughly 82% of them seen just once; the ten biggest clones take up around 1.5%. The chain couples TRBV5-1 to TRBJ2-2; 9 bases line up with TRBD2. This receptor was obtained from a woman in her thirties or forties who had recovered from COVID-19. The material sequenced was peripheral blood. This chain's CDR3 is CASSETAGGATGELFF. The CDR3 nucleotides are TGCGCCAGCAGCGAAACAGCGGGGGGTGCTACCGGGGAGCTGTTTTTT.